The next 28 T cell receptor beta chains were all read from a single sample in a study of identical twins. TCRdb independently ran MiXCR on the 5' RACE reads; one entry per CDR3 protein. The sample includes roughly 1,500,000 distinct CDR3 sequences, 25% to 35% of them seen just once. The specimen sequenced was cord blood. All receptors come from a newborn girl in good health.

About this clonotype: A much larger clone lies one base from this, so it may be a read error. This chain connects TRBV10-3 to TRBJ2-5; TRBD1 agrees at 9 bases. V lost 6 bases and J lost 11; bases outside the gene matches: 10. Germline loops: CDR1 ENHRY, CDR2 SYGVKD. This CDR3 is built from 13 residues. The CDR3 coding sequence is TGTGCCATCAGGGGACAGGGTAACCATGAGCAGTACTTC. Protein sequence: CAIRGQGNHEQYF.

This chain joins TRBV20-1 and TRBJ1-5; TRBD1 agrees at 10 bases. V gave up 5 bases and J gave up 3 bases; unmatched junction bases: 4. The CDR3 is made up of 14 amino acids. CDR1 is DFQATT, CDR2 SNEGSKA, per germline (reference sequence). CDR3 amino acids: CSAATGGPNQPQHF. CDR3 DNA: TGCAGTGCTGCGACAGGGGGCCCCAATCAGCCCCAGCATTTT.

This chain uses TRBV30 with TRBJ2-2, with a weak D call TRBD2 (6 bases). CDR1 and CDR2 (germline): GTSNPN, SVGIG (reference sequence). This CDR3 has 13 amino acids. V lost 0 bases, J lost 6 bases, and 8 bases lay in between. The DNA for the CDR3 is TGTGCCTGGAGTGTAACTAGCCCCGGGGAGCTGTTTTTT. Its protein is CAWSVTSPGELFF.

CDR3 amino acids: CSAKPLSGGSYNEQFF. The DNA of the CDR3 is TGCAGTGCGAAGCCCTTAAGTGGGGGCTCCTACAATGAGCAGTTCTTC. The chain has TRBV20-1 and TRBJ2-1, with D perhaps assigned TRBD1 or TRBD2 (5 bases each). From germline, CDR1 is DFQATT and CDR2 SNEGSKA (reference sequence). CDR3 size: 16 residues. The V gene lost 6 bases and the J gene lost 0 bases, with 18 bases spanning the gap.

The rearrangement links TRBV12-3 or TRBV12-4 to TRBJ2-7, with D possibly being TRBD1 (5 bases). The DNA end is more similar to TRBJ2-5, so the J call may be wrong. The CDR3 loop spans 13 amino acids. The CDR3, as DNA: TGTGCCAGCAGTTTCAACAGGCGGGAGACCCAGTACTTC. It yields the protein CASSFNRRETQYF.

The J gene is TRBJ2-3, the V gene TRBV12-3 or TRBV12-4, with 7 positions matching TRBD1. CDR3 length: 15 amino acids. V was clipped by 7 bases and J by 4 bases; unmatched bases: 11. The CDR3 spells CASTRQGRGADTQYF. In DNA form, the CDR3 reads TGTGCCAGCACCAGACAGGGCCGGGGTGCAGATACGCAGTATTTT.

This chain connects TRBV29-1 to TRBJ2-2; TRBD1 is a possible D gene (6 bases). Between the trimmed V and J ends, which lost 4 bases and 9 bases, there was a span of 15 bases. Looked up from germline, CDR1 is SQVTM and CDR2 is ANQGSEA. The CDR3 runs to 13 residues. The CDR3 spells CSVAGQFSWELFF. The DNA for the CDR3 is TGCAGCGTTGCCGGACAGTTCTCCTGGGAGCTGTTTTTT.

The chain has TRBV4-2 and TRBJ2-2, with D perhaps being TRBD1 or TRBD2 (6 bases each). Germline V gene lookup returns CDR1 LGHNA and CDR2 YNFKEQ. Trimming stripped 1 base from V and 3 bases from J, with 18 bases between. The CDR3 spans 18 residues. CDR3 loop: CASSQVGEGGPHTGELFF. CDR3 DNA sequence: TGTGCCAGCAGCCAAGTAGGCGAGGGGGGTCCTCACACCGGGGAGCTGTTTTTT.

V gene TRBV20-1 combines with J gene TRBJ2-5; D might be TRBD1 (6 bases). Trimming shortened V by 8 bases and J by 1 base, and 14 bases separated the two germline ends. CDR3 length: 13 residues. Germline-derived CDR1 and CDR2 are DFQATT and SNEGSKA (reference sequence). CDR3 in DNA: TGCAGTACAGGGCTGGGATTCCAAGAGACCCAGTACTTC. This encodes CSTGLGFQETQYF.

This clonotype was seen a few times. The chain carries TRBV6-4 and TRBJ2-1; TRBD2 might be the D (5 bases). The CDR3 extends over 14 amino acids. Germline CDR1 and CDR2: MRHNA and SNTAGT. V shed 5 bases and J shed 4 bases, with 12 bases lying between them. The CDR3 protein is CASSRGRGYNEQFF. The CDR3 DNA is TGTGCCAGCAGTCGAGGGAGAGGTTACAATGAGCAGTTCTTC.

This rearrangement joins TRBV7-9 to TRBJ2-5; TRBD2 matches 11 bases. The V segment lost 5 bases and the J segment 2 bases; nucleotides outside the gene matches: 10. CDR3 length: 17 residues. CDR1 is SEHNR, CDR2 FQNEAQ, per germline (reference sequence). Here the CDR3 reads CASSLPRRLAGQETQYF. For the CDR3, the DNA is TGTGCCAGCAGCCTCCCTAGGAGACTAGCGGGACAAGAGACCCAGTACTTC.

This clonotype was seen only a few times. The chain has TRBV3-1 and TRBJ2-5, with D perhaps being TRBD1 or TRBD2 (5 bases each). Trimming left V 7 bases short and J 2 bases short, with 20 bases between. There are 16 residues in the CDR3. The germline V gene encodes CDR1 LGHDT and CDR2 YNNKEL (reference sequence). The CDR3 nucleotides read TGTGCCAGCATTCCGGGACCGGACGCTTTACAAGAGACCCAGTACTTC. Translation: CASIPGPDALQETQYF.

This rearrangement joins TRBV20-1 to TRBJ2-5, with D hard to call. The CDR3 runs 14 residues. The V gene's germline CDR1 is DFQATT and CDR2 SNEGSKA (reference sequence). The V end lost 1 base, the J end lost 7 bases, and 16 bases lay between the germline ends. The CDR3 sequence is CSARVTVAGRTQYF. The CDR3 DNA is TGCAGTGCTAGAGTTACGGTAGCTGGTAGGACCCAGTACTTC.

The chain is built from TRBV5-6 and TRBJ1-1; possible D gene TRBD1, 5 bases. The CDR3 is 14 residues long. Between the trimmed V and J ends, which lost 4 bases and 6 bases, there was a span of 16 bases. Germline CDR1 SGHDT, CDR2 YYEEEE. The CDR3 reads CASSDGAGSPEAFF. CDR3 nucleotide sequence: TGTGCCAGCAGCGATGGGGCAGGGAGCCCTGAAGCTTTCTTT.

This clonotype was seen once. This chain joins TRBV3-1 and TRBJ2-1; TRBD1 is a possible D gene (5 bases). The germline gives CDR1 LGHDT, CDR2 YNNKEL (reference sequence). Trimming left V 2 bases short and J 0 bases short, with 14 bases between. The CDR3 loop spans 17 amino acids. The CDR3 loop reads CASSQWSTVSSYNEQFF. CDR3 nucleotides: TGTGCCAGCAGCCAATGGTCGACAGTTAGCTCCTACAATGAGCAGTTCTTC.

The V and J genes are TRBV4-2 and TRBJ2-5; 9 nucleotides match TRBD2. The CDR3 sequence is 18 residues long. Looked up from germline, CDR1 is LGHNA and CDR2 is YNFKEQ. The V segment lost 0 bases and the J segment 1 base; nucleotides outside the gene matches: 9. The CDR3 DNA reads TGTGCCAGCAGCCAAGATCCGGATAGCGGGAGAATCCAAGAGACCCAGTACTTC. Amino acid sequence: CASSQDPDSGRIQETQYF.

This chain uses TRBV7-8 with TRBJ2-1; TRBD2 is a possible D gene (6 bases). Germline CDR1 and CDR2: SGHVS and FQNEAQ. The CDR3 contains 18 residues. Trimming took 2 bases from V and 0 from J, leaving 17 bases between them. The CDR3 region has the DNA TGTGCCAGCAGCTTAAGATGGGGCGGGGTGAGCTCCTACAATGAGCAGTTCTTC. Its translation is CASSLRWGGVSSYNEQFF.

The chain recombines TRBV2 with TRBJ2-3; 11 bases align to TRBD2. V gave up 11 bases and J gave up 1 base; unmatched junction bases: 5. This CDR3 is 14 amino acids long. CDR1 SNHLY and CDR2 FYNNEI come from the germline V gene. The CDR3 region is CACTLAGGTDTQYF. As DNA, the CDR3 is TGTGCCTGCACACTAGCGGGGGGCACAGATACGCAGTATTTT.

With regard to this clonotype: An end of the junction does not agree with germline; a read error may underlie this. The V and J genes are TRBV20-1 and TRBJ1-6; weak D call: TRBD1 (6 bases). Germline V gives CDR1 DFQATT, CDR2 SNEGSKA (reference sequence). The CDR3 is 16 amino acids. In DNA, the CDR3 is TGCAGTCCTAGAGAGACAGGCAGCTCCTATAATTCACCCCTCCACTTT. This translates into CSPRETGSSYNSPLHF.

About this clonotype itself: At one boundary the junction diverges from the germline segment, which might be a read error. CDR3 coding DNA: TGTGCCAGCAGCCGAAGGAACTCTGAAGCTTTCTTT. Its translation: CASSRRNSEAFF. The chain employs TRBV7-2 and TRBJ1-1; D uncertain. The CDR3 contains 12 residues. Germline V CDR1 and CDR2: SGHTA, FQGNSA.

The gene calls are TRBV28 and TRBJ2-7, with 7 bases identical to TRBD1. CDR3 length: 15 residues. J was trimmed by 0 bases and V by 3 bases; bases with no gene match: 5. From germline, CDR1 is MDHEN and CDR2 SYDVKM. This CDR3 reads CASSFPAGGSYEQYF. For the CDR3, the DNA is TGTGCCAGCAGTTTTCCGGCAGGGGGCTCCTACGAGCAGTACTTC.

This clonotype was seen repeatedly, ten times or more. This rearrangement joins TRBV7-9 to TRBJ2-3, with D hard to call. V dropped 5 bases and J dropped 2 bases, with 8 bases sitting between them. Germline lookup yields CDR1 SEHNR and CDR2 FQNEAQ (reference sequence). The CDR3 totals 13 residues. The CDR3 is CASSPRATDTQYF. CDR3 nucleotide sequence: TGTGCCAGCAGCCCCCGGGCCACAGATACGCAGTATTTT.

This clonotype was observed at least ten times. The rearrangement links TRBV4-1 to TRBJ2-3, with 10 nucleotides matching TRBD2. V lost 6 bases to trimming and J lost 6 bases; unmatched junction nucleotides: 3. This CDR3 has 13 residues. CDR1 and CDR2 from the germline V gene are MGHRA and YSYEKL. CDR3 DNA sequence: TGCGCCAGCAGAACTAGCGGGGACGATACGCAGTATTTT. This gives the protein CASRTSGDDTQYF.

This clonotype occurred a few times. The chain couples TRBV12-3 or TRBV12-4 to TRBJ1-2; D might be TRBD1 (6 bases). This CDR3 has 15 amino acids. Trimming removed 3 bases at V and 4 bases at J, with 15 bases between. The CDR3 nucleotides are TGTGCCAGCAGTTTTCTCCGGGACAAGCTCTATGGCTACACCTTC. This encodes CASSFLRDKLYGYTF.

This clonotype was seen only a few times. The genes are TRBV10-3 and TRBJ2-1; 9 nucleotides align to TRBD1. In germline, CDR1 is ENHRY, CDR2 SYGVKD. CDR3 length: 16 residues. V was clipped by 4 bases and J by 3 bases; unmatched bases: 7. The CDR3 bases are TGTGCCATCAGTGGAGGTGACAGGGGGGACTACAATGAGCAGTTCTTC. Its protein product is CAISGGDRGDYNEQFF.

This rearrangement joins TRBV25-1 to TRBJ1-2, with a weak D call TRBD1 (6 bases). Germline-derived CDR1 and CDR2 are MGHDK and SYGVNS. The CDR3 runs 17 residues. With 3 bases removed from V and 2 bases from J, the gap between germline ends came to 19 bases. The CDR3 sequence is CASSEGGRPLLNYGYTF. In nucleotides, the CDR3 is TGTGCCAGCAGTGAGGGGGGCCGGCCGCTTTTGAACTATGGCTACACCTTC.

There are many counts of this clonotype. The chain combines TRBV29-1 with TRBJ2-1; D gene unclear. V was clipped by 1 base and J by 8 bases, with 15 bases between them. Germline V gene sequence: CDR1 SQVTM, CDR2 ANQGSEA. CDR3 length: 14 amino acids. The DNA of the CDR3 is TGCAGCGTTGAAGGTTCGGACCATTATGATGAGCAGTTCTTC. It encodes CSVEGSDHYDEQFF.

The chain joins TRBV20-1 to TRBJ2-1, with a possible D match to TRBD2 (6 bases). The V end was cut by 0 bases, the J end by 0 bases, with 12 bases between. The CDR3 spans 16 residues. CDR1 and CDR2 (germline): DFQATT, SNEGSKA (reference sequence). This CDR3 reads CSARDLEGPSYNEQFF. CDR3 DNA sequence: TGCAGTGCTAGAGATTTGGAGGGACCCTCCTACAATGAGCAGTTCTTC.